This passage covers 2 T cell receptor beta chains from one sample sequenced in a study of blood T cell repertoires in COVID-19. The repertoire was sequenced with immunoSEQ multiplex PCR; TCRdb's copy has only in-frame clones and lacks some. The sample has 300,000 to 400,000 clones; around 86% are singletons. Sequenced material: peripheral blood. The receptors were sampled from a man between 45 and 60 years old with active or convalescent COVID-19.

V is TRBV27 and J is TRBJ1-2, with 9 bases fitting TRBD1. Looked up from germline, CDR1 is MNHEY and CDR2 is SMNVEV (reference sequence). This CDR3 contains 14 residues. The trim removed 5 bases at V and 4 bases at J, leaving 5 bases unmatched. CDR3 bases: TGTGCCAGCAGTCCCGGACAGGGGCCCTATGGCTACACCTTC. It specifies CASSPGQGPYGYTF.

This clone was seen a single time. The V gene is TRBV6-2 or TRBV6-3, the J gene TRBJ2-2; D gene uncertain. Germline CDR1 is MNHEY and CDR2 is SVGEGT. The CDR3 extends over 15 amino acids. Between the trimmed V and J ends, which lost 6 bases and 1 base, there was a span of 12 bases. CDR3 sequence: CASSRGAVNTGELFF. CDR3 nucleotides: TGTGCCAGCAGCCGTGGTGCAGTGAACACCGGGGAGCTGTTTTTT.